The 8 T cell receptor beta chains given below trace back to one sample, sequenced in a study of T cell responses to AZD1222 COVID-19 vaccine. The table came from immunoSEQ multiplex PCR; TCRdb's copy has only in-frame clones and leaves some out. The sample has around 200,000 clones, around nine tenths seen once; the top ten hold 7.7%. The sequencing used peripheral blood, collected on day 0 of AZD1222 vaccination. The receptor source for this set is an adult in good health.

This clone came up once. The V call is TRBV28, the J call TRBJ2-7; TRBD2 aligns across 11 bases. J lost 7 bases, V lost 2 bases, and 13 bases had no gene match. The CDR3 consists of 17 residues. Germline V gene data show CDR1 as MDHEN and CDR2 as SYDVKM. The CDR3 DNA follows: TGTGCCAGCAGTTTACCTCCGGGACTAGCGGCCCTGGGGGAGCAGTACTTC. As protein: CASSLPPGLAALGEQYF.

This rearrangement joins TRBV2 to TRBJ2-1; no firm D call. Trimming shortened V by 0 bases and J by 11 bases, and 8 bases separated the two germline ends. The germline CDR1 and CDR2 sequences are SNHLY and FYNNEI. This CDR3 is 12 amino acids long. The CDR3 reads CASSEALSQQFF. CDR3 bases: TGTGCCAGCAGTGAAGCGCTCAGCCAGCAGTTCTTC.

V is TRBV6-1 and J is TRBJ1-2, with unresolved D. CDR1 MNHNS and CDR2 SASEGT come from the germline V gene. This CDR3 comprises 15 residues. Trimming removed 3 bases at V and 4 bases at J, with 15 bases between. The CDR3 protein is CASSEAPLTSYGYTF. As DNA, the CDR3 is TGTGCCAGCAGTGAGGCCCCACTTACCTCCTATGGCTACACCTTC.

V gene TRBV5-5 combines with J gene TRBJ1-2, with D tentatively TRBD1 (6 bases). Germline lookup yields CDR1 SGHKS and CDR2 YYEKEE (reference sequence). With 4 bases removed from V and 4 bases from J, the gap between germline ends came to 17 bases. This CDR3 region has 15 residues. The CDR3 loop is CASSTGTPWIYGYTF. CDR3 nucleotides: TGTGCCAGCAGCACCGGGACACCCTGGATCTATGGCTACACCTTC. Full variable domain (rest looked up from reference TRBV5-5 and TRBJ1-2): DAGVTQSPTHLIKTRGQQVTLRCSPISGHKSVSWYQQVLGQGPQFIFQYYEKEERGRGNFPDRFSARQFPNYSSELNVNALLLGDSALYLCASSTGTPWIYGYTFGSGTRLTVV.

The chain recombines TRBV5-6 with TRBJ2-7, with 8 bases lining up with TRBD1. Germline trimming cut 4 bases from V and 5 bases from J; bases unmatched to any gene: 14. The germline V gene has CDR1 SGHDT and CDR2 YYEEEE. CDR3 length: 16 residues. Here the CDR3 reads CASSQTGAYGPDEQYF. The CDR3 DNA reads as TGTGCCAGCAGCCAGACAGGGGCCTATGGGCCCGACGAGCAGTACTTC.

The chain employs TRBV9 and TRBJ2-5; 9 bases align to TRBD1. V lost 4 bases to trimming and J lost 5 bases; unmatched junction nucleotides: 9. The V gene's germline CDR1 is SGDLS and CDR2 YYNGEE. The CDR3 totals 15 residues. The CDR3 loop reads CASSFSAGTGETQYF. CDR3 bases: TGTGCCAGCAGCTTTAGTGCCGGGACAGGGGAGACCCAGTACTTC.

This clone has just a few counts. V and J are TRBV7-2 and TRBJ2-2; D gene unclear. Trimming cost V 6 bases and J 4 bases, with 9 bases left between them. Germline loops: CDR1 SGHTA, CDR2 FQGNSA. This CDR3 contains 13 residues. The CDR3 DNA follows: TGTGCCAGCAGTCGAACTATCACCGGGGAGCTGTTTTTT. Protein product: CASSRTITGELFF. Looking up the rest from reference TRBV7-2 and TRBJ2-2 gives the full variable domain: GAGVSQSPSNKVTEKGKDVELRCDPISGHTALYWYRQSLGQGLEFLIYFQGNSAPDKSGLPSDRFSAERTGGSVSTLTIQRTQQEDSAVYLCASSRTITGELFFGEGSRLTVL.

CDR3 region: CASSLGWDEKLFF. CDR3 sequence (DNA): TGCGCCAGCAGCTTGGGGTGGGATGAAAAACTGTTTTTT. The V gene is TRBV5-1, the J gene TRBJ1-4; no definite D call. The CDR3 is 13 amino acids. CDR1 and CDR2 (germline): SGHRS, YFSETQ. The V and J ends lost 0 bases and 6 bases respectively, with 6 bases between them.